What follows describes a single T cell receptor (beta chain). Its specificity is unknown. The CDR3 is made up of 15 amino acids. CDR1 and CDR2 from the germline V gene are MNHEY and SVGAGI. The V end lost 6 bases, the J end lost 2 bases, and 16 bases lay between the germline ends. Measured with immunoSEQ multiplex PCR; TCRdb has only the in-frame clones, and not every one. The table shows 47,000 or so clones, with roughly nine tenths occurring only once. The sample belongs to a study of T cells after posttransplantation cyclophosphamide. Overall study results and limits: After PTCy, TRB diversity resembled that of CNI/methotrexate controls. Later blood repertoires were often dominated by clones from the donor CD8+ memory compartment. Skin or GI-infiltrating T cells shared few TRB sequences with blood.

The TCR sequence derives from a woman aged 45-65 years in good health and a related stem cell transplant donor. Sequenced: PBMCs. V is TRBV6-5 and J is TRBJ1-2, with D possibly TRBD1 on 6 matching bases. CDR3 sequence (DNA): TGTGCCAGCAGGAAGACAGCGGGACAAAACTATGGCTACACCTTC. It yields the protein CASRKTAGQNYGYTF.